Below are 8 T cell receptor beta chains sequenced from a single sample in a study of graft-versus-host responses after intestinal transplantation. No cognate antigen is known for these TCRs. Assay used: immunoSEQ multiplex PCR; TCRdb lists only in-frame clones, some missing. The table shows more than 80,000 clones, with roughly 89% occurring only once. This material consisted of unstimulated CD4+ T cells sorted from spleen or lymph node cells, taken before intestinal transplant. These receptors were collected from a human donor who received an intestinal transplant.

CDR3 DNA: TGTGCCAGCAGTTTAGCAGGCGGGATCGGAACTAATGAAAAACTGTTTTTT. Protein product: CASSLAGGIGTNEKLFF. The chain joins TRBV28 to TRBJ1-4; D gene ambiguous. Per germline, CDR1 MDHEN and CDR2 SYDVKM. Trimming removed 2 bases from V and 1 base from J, with 14 bases in between. This CDR3 region has 17 residues.

The chain carries TRBV4-2 and TRBJ2-1; 9 bases line up with TRBD2. The germline V gene encodes CDR1 LGHNA and CDR2 YNFKEQ. V lost 4 bases to trimming and J lost 4 bases; unmatched junction nucleotides: 11. This CDR3 contains 17 residues. For the CDR3, the DNA is TGTGCCAGCAGCCCCGCCGGGGGCGGGAGGGCATACAATGAGCAGTTCTTC. Translated, it gives CASSPAGGGRAYNEQFF.

The chain has TRBV2 and TRBJ2-2; TRBD2 aligns across 10 bases. J was trimmed by 1 base and V by 3 bases; bases with no gene match: 8. Looked up from germline, CDR1 is SNHLY and CDR2 is FYNNEI. This CDR3 spans 18 amino acids. The CDR3 nucleotides are TGTGCCAGCAGTGATCGGGGGTTAGCGGGAGGGAACACCGGGGAGCTGTTTTTT. Protein sequence: CASSDRGLAGGNTGELFF.

The chain joins TRBV28 to TRBJ1-2; D unresolved. The CDR3 consists of 15 residues. Germline CDR1 MDHEN, CDR2 SYDVKM. V was cut by 0 bases and J by 1 base, with 9 bases left in between. In nucleotides, the CDR3 is TGTGCCAGCAGTTTATGGGCGACGGGTAACTATGGCTACACCTTC. Its protein product is CASSLWATGNYGYTF.

The chain combines TRBV7-3 with TRBJ2-5; 9 nucleotides align to TRBD2. The germline CDR1 and CDR2 sequences are SGHTA and FQGTGA. J was trimmed by 4 bases and V by 5 bases; bases with no gene match: 2. This CDR3 has 13 amino acids. DNA of the CDR3: TGTGCCAGCAGCCTGCGGGGGGGAGAGACCCAGTACTTC. It translates to CASSLRGGETQYF. Variable domain in full (rest from reference TRBV7-3 and TRBJ2-5): GAGVSQTPSNKVTEKGKYVELRCDPISGHTALYWYRQSLGQGPEFLIYFQGTGAADDSGLPNDRFFAVRPEGSVSTLKIQRTERGDSAVYLCASSLRGGETQYFGPGTRLLVL.

CDR3 sequence: CASSPGQLNTEAFF. The CDR3 region has the DNA TGTGCCAGCTCCCCGGGACAGCTTAACACTGAAGCTTTCTTT. The rearrangement joins TRBV18 to TRBJ1-1, with 7 bases lining up with TRBD1. The J segment lost 2 bases and the V segment lost 6 bases, leaving 6 bases of the junction unmatched. Germline V gives CDR1 KGHSH, CDR2 LQKENI. This CDR3 region has 14 residues.

This clone appeared a few times. The chain links TRBV28 to TRBJ2-5; D might be TRBD1 (5 bases). Germline-derived CDR1 and CDR2 are MDHEN and SYDVKM. Trimming shortened V by 6 bases and J by 1 base, and 12 bases separated the two germline ends. This CDR3 has 14 residues. Here the CDR3 DNA reads TGTGCCAGCAGCCCATCAGACAGCCAAGAGACCCAGTACTTC. This codes for CASSPSDSQETQYF.

V is TRBV7-3 and J is TRBJ2-2; D gene uncertain. The CDR3 has 14 residues. V was pared by 5 bases and J by 1 base, with 8 bases between. Germline V gene sequence: CDR1 SGHTA, CDR2 FQGTGA. CDR3: CASSPTENTGELFF. DNA for the CDR3: TGTGCCAGCAGCCCGACTGAGAACACCGGGGAGCTGTTTTTT.